Listed here are 32 T cell receptor beta chains from one sample, sequenced in a study of CD8 T cells in ankylosing spondylitis. TCRdb processed the 5' RACE reads anew with MiXCR; each CDR3 protein has one entry. Seen here are approximately 350,000 distinct CDR3 sequences, around 15% observed once, and the top ten hold approximately 1%. Sequenced input: blood, either unsorted or a sorted T cell fraction (not recorded which). These receptors were collected from a male donor with ankylosing spondylitis or in good health (not recorded which).

This clonotype was detected a few times. The rearrangement links TRBV29-1 to TRBJ2-3; TRBD2 matches 8 bases. CDR3 length: 15 residues. The V gene end was trimmed by 4 bases and the J gene end by 5 bases; junction bases not matched to a gene: 11. Germline CDR1 SQVTM, CDR2 ANQGSEA. CDR3 in amino acids: CSVGQAGVVGDTQYF. The CDR3 DNA reads as TGCAGCGTTGGTCAAGCGGGAGTCGTTGGAGATACGCAGTATTTT.

This chain connects TRBV5-1 to TRBJ2-1, with TRBD1 matching over 7 bases. V lost 2 bases and J lost 3; bases outside the gene matches: 8. This CDR3 has 16 residues. Germline CDR1 is SGHRS and CDR2 is YFSETQ. The CDR3 reads CASSFLQGSNYNEQFF. The CDR3 nucleotides read TGCGCCAGCAGCTTCTTACAGGGGAGTAACTACAATGAGCAGTTCTTC.

This clonotype has a handful of counts. The chain combines TRBV25-1 with TRBJ1-2, with D possibly being TRBD1 (5 bases). Germline values: CDR1 MGHDK, CDR2 SYGVNS. This CDR3 region has 12 residues. V shed 3 bases and J shed 4 bases, with 6 bases lying between them. CDR3 nucleotide sequence: TGTGCCAGCAGTGAGACAGCCTATGGCTACACCTTC. Translation: CASSETAYGYTF.

In this sample, this clonotype turned up many times. The chain combines TRBV7-9 with TRBJ2-1, with 10 bases matching TRBD1. V shed 5 bases and J 4 bases; nucleotides not matched to a gene: 5. CDR1 and CDR2 (germline): SEHNR, FQNEAQ (reference sequence). The length of the CDR3 is 15 residues. The CDR3 loop reads CASSPGQGGYNEQFF. CDR3 DNA sequence: TGTGCCAGCAGCCCCGGACAGGGGGGATACAATGAGCAGTTCTTC. The full variable domain, rest sourced from reference TRBV7-9 and TRBJ2-1, is DTGVSQNPRHKITKRGQNVTFRCDPISEHNRLYWYRQTLGQGPEFLTYFQNEAQLEKSRLLSDRFSAERPKGSFSTLEIQRTEQGDSAMYLCASSPGQGGYNEQFFGPGTRLTVL.

The chain links TRBV10-1 to TRBJ1-4; D perhaps matches TRBD1 (6 bases). This CDR3 has 15 amino acids. Germline-derived CDR1 and CDR2 are WNHNN and SYGVQD (reference sequence). Trimming left V 3 bases short and J 6 bases short, with 14 bases between. DNA of the CDR3: TGCGCCAGCAGTGACCGACAGGAGGGGTATGAAAAACTGTTTTTT. This encodes CASSDRQEGYEKLFF.

At least ten counts were recorded for this clonotype. The rearrangement uses TRBV12-3 or TRBV12-4 and TRBJ1-1; no reliable D call. V gave up 4 bases and J gave up 5 bases, with 11 bases separating them. CDR3 length equals 13 residues. CDR3 DNA: TGTGCCAGCAGTTCCCGGCCCGAAACTGAAGCTTTCTTT. Translating gives CASSSRPETEAFF.

This rearrangement joins TRBV19 to TRBJ2-7, with 10 bases that match TRBD2. The length of the CDR3 is 14 residues. V dropped 9 bases and J dropped 3; count of bases not matched to a gene: 8. CDR1 LNHDA and CDR2 SQIVND come from the germline V gene (reference sequence). The CDR3 loop reads CASQRTSGNYEQYF. CDR3 nucleotide sequence: TGTGCCAGCCAGAGGACTAGCGGCAACTACGAGCAGTACTTC.

A few counts support this clonotype. The rearrangement links TRBV12-3 or TRBV12-4 to TRBJ1-1; the D is unclear. The CDR3 covers 15 residues. The germline V and J ends were trimmed by 3 bases and 0 bases, with 11 bases remaining between them. CDR3 amino acids: CASSFSGPMNTEAFF. The CDR3 DNA reads as TGTGCCAGCAGTTTTTCCGGGCCCATGAACACTGAAGCTTTCTTT.

J is TRBJ2-1 and V is TRBV12-3 or TRBV12-4, with TRBD2 as a possible D gene (5 bases). This CDR3 is 16 amino acids long. Trimming cost V 6 bases and J 0 bases, with 15 bases left between them. The CDR3 DNA is TGTGCCAGCAGCCCCCCCCAGCGGAGCTCCTACAATGAGCAGTTCTTC. It yields the protein CASSPPQRSSYNEQFF.

This clonotype was picked up many times. This sequence joins TRBV15 and TRBJ2-1; TRBD2 matches at 12 bases. CDR1 LNHNV and CDR2 YYDKDF come from the germline V gene (reference sequence). After removal of 1 base from V and 4 bases from J, the junction contained 2 bases not matched to a gene. This CDR3 is 16 amino acids long. The CDR3 loop is CATSRGGTSGYNEQFF. For the CDR3, the DNA is TGTGCCACCAGCAGAGGAGGGACTAGCGGGTACAATGAGCAGTTCTTC.

The chain joins TRBV4-2 to TRBJ1-1, with D possibly TRBD1 on 5 matching bases. CDR3 length equals 12 residues. Germline loops: CDR1 LGHNA, CDR2 YNFKEQ. V lost 0 bases, J lost 10 bases, and 9 bases lay in between. The CDR3 bases are TGTGCCAGCAGCCAAGAAGACAGACGAGCTTTCTTT. Translated, it gives CASSQEDRRAFF.

This clonotype has just a few counts. V is TRBV18 and J is TRBJ2-7, with 8 bases fitting TRBD2. Germline CDR1 is KGHSH and CDR2 is LQKENI. The CDR3 has 15 amino acids. The junction had 8 bases not matched to a gene; V was cut back by 4 bases and J by 3 bases. Here the CDR3 reads CASSQGTSSNYEQYF. CDR3 coding DNA: TGTGCCAGCTCACAGGGGACTAGTTCCAACTACGAGCAGTACTTC.

The chain links TRBV6-5 to TRBJ2-5; 10 positions agree with TRBD1. Germline V gene sequence: CDR1 MNHEY, CDR2 SVGAGI. CDR3 size: 15 residues. V lost 4 bases to trimming and J lost 9 bases; unmatched junction nucleotides: 11. As DNA, the CDR3 is TGTGCCAGCAGTTCTTCCGGGACAGGGGCGGGGGCCCAGTACTTC. This codes for CASSSSGTGAGAQYF.

J is TRBJ2-3 and V is TRBV5-1; the D gene could be TRBD1 or TRBD2 (5 bases each). V dropped 0 bases and J dropped 5 bases, with 13 bases sitting between them. CDR1 is SGHRS and CDR2 is YFSETQ in the germline V gene. This CDR3 region has 15 residues. The CDR3 reads CASSLDVGAGDTQYF. DNA of the CDR3: TGCGCCAGCAGCTTGGATGTAGGGGCGGGAGATACGCAGTATTTT. The full variable domain, rest sourced from reference TRBV5-1 and TRBJ2-3, is KAGVTQTPRYLIKTRGQQVTLSCSPISGHRSVSWYQQTPGQGLQFLFEYFSETQRNKGNFPGRFSGRQFSNSRSEMNVSTLELGDSALYLCASSLDVGAGDTQYFGPGTRLTVL.

This clonotype was found a few times. The rearrangement joins TRBV27 to TRBJ2-7; tentatively, D is TRBD2 (6 bases). The germline gives CDR1 MNHEY, CDR2 SMNVEV (reference sequence). This CDR3 is built from 15 residues. V lost 0 bases and J lost 6, with 15 bases in between. DNA for the CDR3: TGTGCCAGCAGTTTATCGGGGGGTTTAGGTGGCGAGCAGTACTTC. Translating it yields CASSLSGGLGGEQYF.

The rearrangement uses TRBV15 and TRBJ1-3, with D possibly TRBD1 on 5 matching bases. The CDR3 loop spans 13 amino acids. CDR1 and CDR2 from the germline V gene are LNHNV and YYDKDF (reference sequence). V was clipped by 0 bases and J by 7 bases, with 7 bases between them. The CDR3: CATSRDKGNTIYF. CDR3 nucleotide sequence: TGTGCCACCAGCAGAGATAAGGGGAACACCATATATTTT.

This clonotype was recorded many times. This sequence joins TRBV4-1 and TRBJ2-7; the D is unclear. Between the trimmed V and J ends, which lost 0 bases and 2 bases, there was a span of 17 bases. The CDR3 has 17 amino acids. The germline V gene has CDR1 MGHRA and CDR2 YSYEKL. The CDR3 DNA reads as TGCGCCAGCAGCCAAGAACCGCAAGACTCTCCCCCCTACGAGCAGTACTTC. Encoded protein: CASSQEPQDSPPYEQYF.

This clonotype turned up a few times. This sequence joins TRBV6-1 and TRBJ1-1; the D is unclear. The ends were cut back, 5 bases at V and 2 bases at J, with 12 bases in the middle. The CDR3 consists of 14 residues. In germline, CDR1 is MNHNS, CDR2 SASEGT. CDR3 bases: TGTGCCAGCAGTCGCCCGGGCACCAACACTGAAGCTTTCTTT. Protein product: CASSRPGTNTEAFF.

This clonotype was counted only a few times. The CDR3 spells CAFSRSGGRYNEQFF. Written as DNA, the CDR3 is TGTGCCTTCAGTCGTAGCGGGGGGCGCTACAATGAGCAGTTCTTC. The rearrangement links TRBV5-8 to TRBJ2-1; 10 bases match TRBD2. Trimming removed 10 bases from V and 3 bases from J; junction bases left unmatched: 10. The CDR3 length is 15 residues. Germline-derived CDR1 and CDR2 are SGHTS and YDEGEE.

This clonotype showed up many times. This sequence joins TRBV10-3 and TRBJ1-2; D not certain. The germline V and J ends were trimmed by 4 bases and 6 bases, with 18 bases remaining between them. Germline-derived CDR1 and CDR2 are ENHRY and SYGVKD. This CDR3 has 15 residues. The CDR3 DNA is TGTGCCATCAGTGCAGGACTGGGAGTCGAACATGGCTACACCTTC. This codes for CAISAGLGVEHGYTF.

V usage is TRBV5-1 and J usage is TRBJ2-7; the D call may be TRBD1 or TRBD2 (5 bases each). V was trimmed by 0 bases and J by 5 bases, leaving 12 bases between them. CDR1 is SGHRS, CDR2 YFSETQ, per germline. The CDR3 length is 14 residues. The CDR3 region is CASSLVRGAHEQYF. For the CDR3, the DNA is TGCGCCAGCAGCTTGGTGAGAGGGGCGCACGAGCAGTACTTC.

A few counts support this clonotype. The V call is TRBV29-1, the J call TRBJ2-1; the D gene is possibly TRBD2 (6 bases). The CDR3 length is 12 residues. CDR1 is SQVTM, CDR2 ANQGSEA, per germline. V lost 7 bases and J lost 6, with 13 bases in between. This CDR3 reads CSAHHGGNEQFF. CDR3 DNA sequence: TGCAGCGCTCACCACGGGGGCAATGAGCAGTTCTTC.

The V and J genes are TRBV3-1 and TRBJ2-3, with D possibly being TRBD1 or TRBD2 (6 bases each). This CDR3 has 13 amino acids. Germline CDR1 LGHDT, CDR2 YNNKEL (reference sequence). V gave up 3 bases and J gave up 4 bases, with 8 bases separating them. CDR3 sequence reads: CASSHGGADTQYF. The CDR3 DNA reads TGTGCCAGCAGCCACGGGGGCGCAGATACGCAGTATTTT.

This clonotype was seen ten or more times. The chain employs TRBV5-5 and TRBJ2-2; D unresolved. V was clipped by 4 bases and J by 1 base, with 14 bases between them. The germline gives CDR1 SGHKS, CDR2 YYEKEE (reference sequence). The CDR3 is made up of 16 amino acids. DNA for the CDR3: TGTGCCAGCAGCCTAACACCCCTCCTGAACACCGGGGAGCTGTTTTTT. Its protein is CASSLTPLLNTGELFF.

This clonotype appeared a few times. J is TRBJ1-2 and V is TRBV3-1; tentative D call: TRBD1 (5 bases). Per germline, CDR1 LGHDT and CDR2 YNNKEL (reference sequence). V was trimmed by 5 bases and J by 6 bases, leaving 16 bases between them. The CDR3 is made up of 14 amino acids. CDR3 sequence: CASSVSGRFNGYTF. The DNA for the CDR3 is TGTGCCAGCAGCGTCTCGGGACGGTTTAATGGCTACACCTTC.

This clonotype was seen only a few times. The chain uses TRBV20-1 and TRBJ2-5, with D perhaps TRBD2 (6 bases). V dropped 0 bases and J dropped 5 bases, with 19 bases sitting between them. Germline V gene lookup returns CDR1 DFQATT and CDR2 SNEGSKA (reference sequence). The CDR3 spans 16 residues. In nucleotides, the CDR3 is TGCAGTGCTAGAGATGTAGTAGGACGGAGCGGGGAGACCCAGTACTTC. Translation gives CSARDVVGRSGETQYF.

This clonotype was found once. The chain uses TRBV5-6 and TRBJ2-2; D tentatively fits TRBD1 or TRBD2 (5 bases each). Trimming took off 5 bases at V and 5 bases at J, with 19 bases between the two ends. Germline lookup yields CDR1 SGHDT and CDR2 YYEEEE. The CDR3 has 16 residues. The DNA of the CDR3 is TGTGCCAGCAGTTCCCCGGGACCGAGAGATACCGGGGAGCTGTTTTTT. This translates into CASSSPGPRDTGELFF.

This clonotype was observed a few times. The J gene is TRBJ1-1, the V gene TRBV5-5; tentative D call: TRBD1 (6 bases). The V and J ends lost 4 bases and 0 bases respectively, with 19 bases between them. The CDR3 is 17 residues long. From germline, CDR1 is SGHKS and CDR2 YYEKEE (reference sequence). The CDR3 DNA reads TGTGCCAGCAGCCCCCCCCGCGGGGGGCAGATGAACACTGAAGCTTTCTTT. Translating it yields CASSPPRGGQMNTEAFF.

This clonotype was seen more than once but under ten times. The gene calls are TRBV12-5 and TRBJ1-1; tentative D call: TRBD1 (5 bases). Germline V gene lookup returns CDR1 LGHNT and CDR2 FRNRAP. V shed 2 bases and J shed 2 bases, with 15 bases lying between them. The CDR3 totals 16 residues. The CDR3 DNA sequence: TGTGCTAGTGGTTTGCTCCCTGGGACGGTCAACACTGAAGCTTTCTTT. Its protein is CASGLLPGTVNTEAFF.

In this sample, this clonotype turned up many times. This chain connects TRBV3-1 to TRBJ1-2; unclear D gene. The CDR3 extends over 15 amino acids. V lost 4 bases, J lost 4 bases, and 16 bases lay in between. CDR1 and CDR2 from the germline V gene are LGHDT and YNNKEL (reference sequence). This CDR3 reads CASSPSGSMGYGYTF. CDR3 nucleotides: TGTGCCAGCAGCCCTTCGGGTTCCATGGGCTATGGCTACACCTTC.

The gene calls are TRBV7-2 and TRBJ2-2; TRBD2 agrees at 10 bases. V dropped 5 bases and J dropped 8; count of bases not matched to a gene: 5. Germline assignment: CDR1 SGHTA and CDR2 FQGNSA. The CDR3 is 14 amino acids. For the CDR3, the DNA is TGTGCCAGCAGCACCCAGACTAGCGGGGGGGAGCTGTTTTTT. Encoded protein: CASSTQTSGGELFF.

This clonotype was counted only a few times. This chain links TRBV3-1 with TRBJ2-3, with TRBD2 identical over 13 bases. Germline CDR1 is LGHDT and CDR2 is YNNKEL (reference sequence). The length of the CDR3 is 16 residues. Germline trimming cut 5 bases from V and 8 bases from J; bases unmatched to any gene: 10. CDR3: CASSSRLAGGPGTQYF. CDR3 sequence (DNA): TGTGCCAGCAGCTCCCGACTAGCGGGAGGCCCAGGTACGCAGTATTTT.